Listed below are T cell receptor beta chains from one sample, sequenced in a study of T cells in Graves' hyperthyroidism and ophthalmopathy. TCRdb analysed the multiplex PCR reads with MiXCR anew, one entry per CDR3 protein. Of around 99,000 distinct CDR3 sequences detected, about 15% appear once; the ten largest clones hold around 42%. The sample was blood. All receptors derive from a woman aged 50 to 60 with Graves' hyperthyroidism. Both conserved end residues are part of each CDR3. The D gene is left open where the match is weak. The size of a clone is reported for some rows only, either as once, few or many, or as a class for expanded clones.

abundance | j_gene | d_gene | v_gene | CDR3aa | CDR3nt
few | TRBJ2-3 | - | TRBV19 | CASSLNPGTDTQYF | TGTGCCAGTAGTCTAAACCCGGGAACAGATACGCAGTATTTT
many | TRBJ1-2 | - | TRBV2 | CASIYRDTPGYGYTF | TGTGCCAGCATTTACCGGGACACCCCTGGCTATGGCTACACCTTC
- | TRBJ2-1 | TRBD1 | TRBV29-1 | CSVEEGQGIEQFF | TGCAGCGTTGAAGAGGGACAGGGGATTGAGCAGTTCTTC
many | TRBJ2-1 | - | TRBV5-1 | CASSEGTSGSNEQFF | TGCGCCAGCAGCGAGGGGACTTCAGGATCGAATGAGCAGTTCTTC
many | TRBJ2-5 | - | TRBV20-1 | CSASKGGRHQETQYF | TGCAGTGCTAGCAAGGGGGGCAGGCACCAAGAGACCCAGTACTTC
many | TRBJ1-4 | - | TRBV4-1 | CASSRGRGGGDEKLFF | TGCGCCAGCAGCCGCGGACGGGGGGGCGGAGATGAAAAACTGTTTTTT
many | TRBJ2-7 | TRBD2 | TRBV28 | CASTPSMSSGIYEQYF | TGTGCCAGCACCCCCAGTATGTCTAGCGGCATCTACGAGCAGTACTTC
many | TRBJ2-1 | TRBD2 | TRBV6-5 | CASGTSGISYEQFF | TGTGCCAGCGGAACTAGCGGGATATCCTATGAGCAGTTCTTC
many | TRBJ2-1 | TRBD2 | TRBV28 | CASIPFKAGGRNEQFF | TGTGCCAGCATCCCATTCAAGGCGGGAGGGCGTAATGAGCAGTTCTTC
many | TRBJ2-7 | TRBD1 | TRBV11-1 | CASSVDRAYEQYF | TGTGCCAGCAGCGTTGACAGGGCCTACGAGCAGTACTTC
- | TRBJ1-1 | - | TRBV7-2 | CASSLPFRGTEAFF | TGTGCCAGCAGCTTACCCTTTAGGGGAACTGAAGCTTTCTTT
many | TRBJ1-5 | TRBD1 | TRBV20-1 | CSARTGNNQPQHF | TGCAGTGCCAGGACAGGGAACAATCAGCCCCAGCATTTT
few | TRBJ2-6 | - | TRBV9 | CASSTLNSGANVLTF | TGTGCCAGCAGCACACTCAACTCTGGGGCCAACGTCCTGACTTTC
many | TRBJ2-1 | TRBD1 | TRBV28 | CASSLRTGHYNEQFF | TGTGCCAGCAGTTTAAGGACAGGGCACTACAATGAGCAGTTCTTC
many | TRBJ2-1 | - | TRBV18 | CASSTGTLSSYNEQFF | TGTGCCAGCTCAACCGGGACTTTAAGCTCCTACAATGAGCAGTTCTTC
many | TRBJ2-5 | TRBD2 | TRBV18 | CASSPREGETQYF | TGTGCCAGCTCACCTAGGGAGGGAGAGACCCAGTACTTC
many | TRBJ2-3 | - | TRBV2 | CASSPSGLDTQYF | TGTGCCAGCAGTCCCAGTGGTTTAGATACGCAGTATTTT
many | TRBJ2-1 | TRBD2 | TRBV5-1 | CASSFIAGASSNEQFF | TGCGCCAGCAGCTTTATAGCGGGAGCGTCTAGCAATGAGCAGTTCTTC
few | TRBJ2-7 | - | TRBV19 | CASSPEGDSSYEQYF | TGTGCCAGTAGTCCCGAAGGAGACAGTTCCTACGAGCAGTACTTC
many | TRBJ2-1 | - | TRBV7-9 | CASSLELGGRPNEQFF | TGTGCCAGCAGCTTAGAATTAGGGGGGAGGCCCAATGAGCAGTTCTTC
many | TRBJ2-1 | TRBD2 | TRBV7-3 | CASSFGLAGVGEQFF | TGTGCCAGCAGCTTTGGACTAGCGGGGGTTGGAGAGCAGTTCTTC
many | TRBJ1-2 | TRBD1 | TRBV7-9 | CASSSINRDRGSYTF | TGTGCCAGCAGCTCCATCAACCGGGACAGGGGAAGCTACACCTTC
many | TRBJ2-3 | TRBD2 | TRBV27 | CASSPWASGVTDTQYF | TGTGCCAGCAGTCCCTGGGCTAGCGGAGTCACAGATACGCAGTATTTT
- | TRBJ2-3 | TRBD1 | TRBV11-2 | CASSDRTGQADTQYF | TGTGCCAGCAGCGATCGGACAGGGCAGGCCGATACGCAGTATTTT
many | TRBJ2-5 | - | TRBV2 | CASTTGWETQYF | TGTGCCAGCACCACAGGGTGGGAGACCCAGTACTTC
many | TRBJ1-5 | - | TRBV28 | CASSLQGGSQPQHF | TGTGCCAGCAGTTTACAGGGCGGTTCTCAGCCCCAGCATTTT
few | TRBJ1-5 | - | TRBV28 | CAIVGGANQPQHF | TGTGCCATTGTGGGGGGCGCCAATCAGCCCCAGCATTTT
- | TRBJ1-2 | - | TRBV2 | CASSEAGLGYTF | TGTGCCAGCAGTGAAGCGGGGCTCGGCTACACCTTC
- | TRBJ1-1 | TRBD1 | TRBV28 | CASGKPGQEPNTEAFF | TGTGCCAGCGGTAAACCGGGACAGGAGCCGAACACTGAAGCTTTCTTT
many | TRBJ1-2 | - | TRBV28 | CASSPPAPYGYTF | TGTGCCAGCAGCCCCCCGGCCCCCTATGGCTACACCTTC
- | TRBJ2-2 | TRBD2 | TRBV9 | CASSETGLAGVNGELFF | TGTGCCAGCAGCGAAACCGGACTAGCGGGAGTTAATGGGGAGCTGTTTTTT
many | TRBJ1-5 | TRBD1 | TRBV27 | CASSVYRGAGQPQHF | TGTGCCAGCAGTGTATACAGGGGTGCTGGTCAGCCCCAGCATTTT
many | TRBJ2-3 | - | TRBV27 | CACRDTSTDTQYF | TGTGCCTGTCGGGACACCAGCACAGATACGCAGTATTTT
few | TRBJ2-1 | TRBD2 | TRBV20-1 | CSASPAGVFDEQFF | TGCAGTGCTAGCCCAGCGGGAGTTTTCGATGAGCAGTTCTTC
many | TRBJ1-1 | - | TRBV12-3/TRBV12-4 | CASSLSTGEAFF | TGTGCCAGCAGTTTATCGACAGGTGAAGCTTTCTTT
many | TRBJ2-7 | - | TRBV27 | CASSLSFSSYEQYF | TGTGCCAGCAGTTTATCGTTCAGCTCCTACGAGCAGTACTTC
many | TRBJ1-5 | TRBD1 | TRBV20-1 | CSASPGTEWQPQHF | TGCAGTGCCAGTCCGGGGACAGAGTGGCAGCCCCAGCATTTT
many | TRBJ1-2 | - | TRBV20-1 | CSARAGTHNYGYTF | TGCAGTGCTAGAGCGGGGACCCATAACTATGGCTACACCTTC
many | TRBJ2-3 | TRBD2 | TRBV6-1 | CASSSVAGGVTDTQYF | TGTGCCAGCAGCTCAGTAGCGGGAGGAGTTACAGATACGCAGTATTTT
- | TRBJ1-5 | - | TRBV24-1 | CATSPSRGCSNQPQHF | TGTGCCACCTCCCCGAGCAGAGGCTGTAGCAATCAGCCCCAGCATTTT
many | TRBJ2-5 | TRBD1 | TRBV29-1 | CSVEVDGQGKTQYF | TGCAGCGTTGAAGTCGACGGACAGGGAAAGACCCAGTACTTC
- | TRBJ1-5 | - | TRBV3-1 | CASSFRGGNQPQHF | TGTGCCAGCAGTTTCAGGGGAGGAAATCAGCCCCAGCATTTT
- | TRBJ1-5 | - | TRBV6-1 | CASCHSNQPQHF | TGTGCCAGCTGTCATAGCAATCAGCCCCAGCATTTT
many | TRBJ2-1 | - | TRBV7-2 | CASSLEGRGGEQFF | TGTGCCAGCAGCTTAGAGGGTAGAGGGGGTGAGCAGTTCTTC
many | TRBJ1-2 | - | TRBV3-1 | CASSQLLDGYTF | TGTGCCAGCAGCCAACTCCTAGATGGCTACACCTTC
many | TRBJ2-1 | TRBD1 | TRBV6-1 | CASSGGQGTIYEQFF | TGTGCCAGCAGTGGGGGACAGGGGACGATCTATGAGCAGTTCTTC